Following are 20 T cell receptor beta chains from one sample sequenced in a study of cytotoxic CD8 clonotypes in ibrutinib-treated CLL. Assay: immunoSEQ multiplex PCR; the TCRdb copy retains only in-frame clones and omits some. The data hold roughly 150,000 clones, with 70% to 90% observed a single time. Specimen: PBMCs, collected at disease progression, from a patient treated with ibrutinib. The receptors were sampled from a human donor with chronic lymphocytic leukemia.

J is TRBJ1-2 and V is TRBV5-1; 8 bases fit TRBD1. Germline CDR1 and CDR2: SGHRS and YFSETQ. The CDR3 consists of 17 residues. Losses at the gene ends were 0 bases for V and 2 bases for J; bases not matched to a gene: 9. CDR3 sequence: CASSLGQGLYSNYGYTF. CDR3 sequence (DNA): TGCGCCAGCAGCTTGGGACAGGGGCTGTATTCGAACTATGGCTACACCTTC.

The chain couples TRBV27 to TRBJ2-1, with TRBD2 as a possible D gene (5 bases). Trimming stripped 5 bases from V and 0 bases from J, with 11 bases between. This CDR3 contains 15 residues. CDR1 MNHEY and CDR2 SMNVEV come from the germline V gene (reference sequence). Written as DNA, the CDR3 is TGTGCCAGCAGTCTAGCAGACCTCTCCTACAATGAGCAGTTCTTC. It specifies CASSLADLSYNEQFF.

The chain recombines TRBV29-1 with TRBJ1-4; D call uncertain. CDR3 length equals 11 residues. V lost 8 bases and J 6 bases, leaving 10 bases between the germline ends. Per the germline V gene, CDR1 is SQVTM and CDR2 is ANQGSEA. CDR3 coding DNA: TGCAGCTTCCAGGAAGATGAAAAACTGTTTTTT. It codes for CSFQEDEKLFF.

This chain links TRBV6-5 with TRBJ1-5, with D hard to call. The CDR3 is 15 residues long. V lost 6 bases to trimming and J lost 2 bases, with 14 bases between them. Germline V gives CDR1 MNHEY, CDR2 SVGAGI. CDR3 loop: CASSRYSVGNQPQHF. CDR3 bases: TGTGCCAGCAGCCGTTACTCGGTGGGCAATCAGCCCCAGCATTTT.

The chain employs TRBV4-1 and TRBJ1-5; 9 bases line up with TRBD1. Germline-derived CDR1 and CDR2 are MGHRA and YSYEKL. With V trimmed by 1 base and J by 6 bases, 7 bases remained unmatched. The CDR3 covers 16 residues. The CDR3 reads CASSQARTGERQPQHF. CDR3 in DNA: TGCGCCAGCAGCCAAGCCCGGACAGGGGAACGTCAGCCCCAGCATTTT.

The rearrangement uses TRBV2 and TRBJ2-3, with 11 bases lining up with TRBD2. Germline CDR1 is SNHLY and CDR2 is FYNNEI. J gave up 6 bases and V 6 bases, and 8 bases lay outside the gene matches. The CDR3 totals 15 residues. The CDR3 protein is CASSALAGGVDTQYF. The DNA of the CDR3 is TGTGCCAGCAGCGCCTTAGCGGGAGGGGTTGATACGCAGTATTTT.

This clone was observed a single time. The chain links TRBV4-1 to TRBJ2-5; 7 nucleotides align to TRBD2. The CDR3 loop spans 15 amino acids. The junction had 2 bases not matched to a gene; V was cut back by 0 bases and J by 1 base. From germline, CDR1 is MGHRA and CDR2 YSYEKL. CDR3 sequence reads: CASSQEERGQETQYF. CDR3 DNA sequence: TGCGCCAGCAGCCAAGAAGAGCGGGGCCAAGAGACCCAGTACTTC.

V and J are TRBV6-5 and TRBJ2-5; a possible D gene is TRBD1 (6 bases). This CDR3 region has 16 residues. The germline V gene encodes CDR1 MNHEY and CDR2 SVGAGI. V was cut by 1 base and J by 5 bases, with 17 bases left in between. For the CDR3, the DNA is TGTGCCAGCAGTTACTTCGGGACATCGACCGGGGAGACCCAGTACTTC. It yields the protein CASSYFGTSTGETQYF.

The CDR3 sequence is CASSEDRGPGYTF. The DNA for the CDR3 is TGTGCCAGCAGTGAAGACAGGGGGCCTGGCTACACCTTC. The chain employs TRBV2 and TRBJ1-2; 9 nucleotides agree with TRBD1. Looked up from germline, CDR1 is SNHLY and CDR2 is FYNNEI. V was clipped by 1 base and J by 7 bases; unmatched bases: 1. This CDR3 comprises 13 residues.

The chain has TRBV9 and TRBJ2-1, with D possibly being TRBD1 (6 bases). CDR1 and CDR2 from the germline V gene are SGDLS and YYNGEE. The CDR3 consists of 17 residues. V was cut by 2 bases and J by 6 bases, with 21 bases left in between. CDR3 sequence (DNA): TGTGCCAGCAGCGTCTCAAAAACCCGTGCCAGGGGCAATGAGCAGTTCTTC. It translates to CASSVSKTRARGNEQFF.

The V call is TRBV27, the J call TRBJ2-1; TRBD2 agrees at 14 bases. The CDR3 sequence is 15 residues long. V was clipped by 6 bases and J by 7 bases; unmatched bases: 5. Germline V gene lookup returns CDR1 MNHEY and CDR2 SMNVEV (reference sequence). CDR3 nucleotide sequence: TGTGCCAGCAGCCCGGGACTAGCGGGAGTTAATGAGCAGTTCTTC. Amino acids: CASSPGLAGVNEQFF.

The J gene is TRBJ2-1, the V gene TRBV6-1; D call uncertain. Trimming shortened V by 6 bases and J by 10 bases, and 16 bases separated the two germline ends. Germline CDR1 is MNHNS and CDR2 is SASEGT. The CDR3 is 13 amino acids. The CDR3 region has the DNA TGTGCCAGCAGGACTTCCCGTTCCCACGAGCAGTTCTTC. This sequence encodes CASRTSRSHEQFF.

The chain joins TRBV7-3 to TRBJ2-3; 8 bases are a match to TRBD2. The germline gives CDR1 SGHTA, CDR2 FQGTGA. The CDR3 has 15 residues. The V gene end was trimmed by 2 bases and the J gene end by 4 bases; junction bases not matched to a gene: 5. CDR3 in DNA: TGTGCCAGCAGCTTAGACGGGAGGGTATCAGATACGCAGTATTTT. Translating it yields CASSLDGRVSDTQYF.

The chain is built from TRBV10-3 and TRBJ2-2; 10 bases line up with TRBD2. Trimming at V came to 2 bases and at J to 6 bases, leaving 21 bases not matched to a gene. The CDR3 runs 21 residues. Germline assignment: CDR1 ENHRY and CDR2 SYGVKD. In DNA, the CDR3 is TGTGCCATCAGTGAGCCGGATTTGGGGAGCGGGAGGGGATGGCGATCCGGGGAGCTGTTTTTT. It encodes CAISEPDLGSGRGWRSGELFF.

The CDR3 here is CASSPELNNYGYTF. The CDR3 DNA sequence: TGTGCCAGCTCACCAGAGCTCAATAACTATGGCTACACCTTC. V gene TRBV18 combines with J gene TRBJ1-2; no definite D call. The CDR3 consists of 14 residues. Germline V lookup: CDR1 KGHSH, CDR2 LQKENI. V lost 2 bases, J lost 1 base, and 8 bases lay in between.

The V call is TRBV7-3, the J call TRBJ2-3; TRBD2 might be the D (6 bases). The CDR3 is made up of 15 amino acids. CDR1 and CDR2 from the germline V gene are SGHTA and FQGTGA. V was shortened by 3 bases and J by 2 bases, with 12 bases between the two germline ends. The CDR3 bases are TGTGCCAGCAGCTTTAGTGCGGGGCACACAGATACGCAGTATTTT. Protein product: CASSFSAGHTDTQYF.

The chain couples TRBV27 to TRBJ2-5; 9 bases line up with TRBD2. Germline-derived CDR1 and CDR2 are MNHEY and SMNVEV (reference sequence). Germline trimming cut 7 bases from V and 2 bases from J; bases unmatched to any gene: 14. CDR3 length equals 17 residues. The CDR3 spells CASKLLSSGVPQETQYF. DNA of the CDR3: TGTGCCAGCAAGCTGCTGTCTAGCGGGGTTCCACAAGAGACCCAGTACTTC.

This clone came up once. This chain uses TRBV2 with TRBJ2-2; D perhaps matches TRBD1 (5 bases). The CDR3 loop spans 14 amino acids. The germline V gene has CDR1 SNHLY and CDR2 FYNNEI. CDR3 in amino acids: CCHQGGANTGELFF. CDR3 in DNA: TGTTGCCACCAGGGTGGGGCCAACACCGGGGAGCTGTTTTTT.

The V and J genes are TRBV18 and TRBJ2-3; 11 nucleotides agree with TRBD1. The CDR3 loop spans 14 amino acids. V was pared by 3 bases and J by 4 bases, with 0 bases of the junction left unmatched. Germline CDR1 KGHSH, CDR2 LQKENI. Here the CDR3 reads CASSPGQGADTQYF. CDR3 nucleotides: TGTGCCAGCTCACCGGGACAGGGGGCAGATACGCAGTATTTT.

The gene calls are TRBV2 and TRBJ1-1; TRBD1 aligns across 9 bases. Germline CDR1 SNHLY, CDR2 FYNNEI. The CDR3 is made up of 15 amino acids. V dropped 6 bases and J dropped 5; count of bases not matched to a gene: 10. The CDR3 nucleotides read TGTGCCAGCAGGGGACAGGGCGGGGGAGTTACTGAAGCTTTCTTT. Translating gives CASRGQGGGVTEAFF. Using reference TRBV2 and TRBJ1-1 for the parts outside the CDR3, the full variable domain is EPEVTQTPSHQVTQMGQEVILRCVPISNHLYFYWYRQILGQKVEFLVSFYNNEISEKSEIFDDQFSVERPDGSNFTLKIRSTKLEDSAMYFCASRGQGGGVTEAFFGQGTRLTVV.